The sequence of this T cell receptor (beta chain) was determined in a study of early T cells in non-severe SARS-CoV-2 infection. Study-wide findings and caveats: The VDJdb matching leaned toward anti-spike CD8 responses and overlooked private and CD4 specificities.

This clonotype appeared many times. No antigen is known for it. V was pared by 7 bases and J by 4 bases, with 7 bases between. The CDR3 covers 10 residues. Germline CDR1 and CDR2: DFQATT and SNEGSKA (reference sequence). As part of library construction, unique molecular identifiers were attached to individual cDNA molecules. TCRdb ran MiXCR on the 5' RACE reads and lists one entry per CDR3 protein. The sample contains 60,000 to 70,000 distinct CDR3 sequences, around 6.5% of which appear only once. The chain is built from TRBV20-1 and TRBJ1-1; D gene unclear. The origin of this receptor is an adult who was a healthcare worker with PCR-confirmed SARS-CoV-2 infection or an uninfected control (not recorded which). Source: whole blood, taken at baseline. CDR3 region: CSEGGTEAFF. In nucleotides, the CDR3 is TGCAGTGAAGGAGGCACTGAAGCTTTCTTT.